The 8 T cell receptor beta chains listed next were all sequenced from one sample in a study of blood T cell repertoires in COVID-19. This table comes from immunoSEQ multiplex PCR, and its TCRdb copy is limited to in-frame clones, with some not included. The table lists approximately 300,000 clones, 85% of them singletons. The specimen sequenced was PBMCs or T cells enriched from blood (not recorded which). These receptors were obtained from a woman aged 30 to 39 who had been exposed to COVID-19.

The rearrangement joins TRBV28 to TRBJ2-1; 7 bases map to TRBD2. The germline CDR1 and CDR2 sequences are MDHEN and SYDVKM. This CDR3 has 15 amino acids. V lost 6 bases, J lost 3 bases, and 8 bases stayed unmatched. CDR3 coding DNA: TGTGCCAGCAGCGCTAGCGGAGACCACTACAATGAGCAGTTCTTC. Its protein product is CASSASGDHYNEQFF.

This chain links TRBV19 with TRBJ1-5; D is uncertain. Germline V CDR1 and CDR2: LNHDA, SQIVND (reference sequence). V dropped 7 bases and J dropped 0 bases, with 10 bases sitting between them. This CDR3 region has 14 residues. The CDR3 protein is CASKSGTSNQPQHF. The CDR3 nucleotides read TGTGCCAGTAAATCGGGAACTAGCAATCAGCCCCAGCATTTT.

V and J are TRBV28 and TRBJ2-6; 9 bases line up with TRBD2. Germline CDR1 reads MDHEN; CDR2 reads SYDVKM. This CDR3 contains 20 residues. V lost 6 bases, J lost 2 bases, and 17 bases stayed unmatched. CDR3 residues: CASRTGQMKIAGAGANVLTF. The DNA for the CDR3 is TGTGCCAGCAGAACGGGCCAAATGAAGATAGCGGGAGCTGGGGCCAACGTCCTGACTTTC. Supplemented by reference TRBV28 and TRBJ2-6, the full variable domain reads DVKVTQSSRYLVKRTGEKVFLECVQDMDHENMFWYRQDPGLGLRLIYFSYDVKMKEKGDIPEGYSVSREKKERFSLILESASTNQTSMYLCASRTGQMKIAGAGANVLTFGAGSRLTVL.

A single count supports this clone. The genes are TRBV27 and TRBJ2-3, with D possibly being TRBD2 (5 bases). This CDR3 has 13 amino acids. The ends were cut back, 6 bases at V and 1 base at J, with 8 bases in the middle. Per the germline V gene, CDR1 is MNHEY and CDR2 is SMNVEV (reference sequence). The CDR3 DNA follows: TGTGCCAGCAGGGGAGAGGGCACAGATACGCAGTATTTT. As protein: CASRGEGTDTQYF.

The CDR3 sequence: CASSGTPQETQYF. The CDR3 bases are TGTGCCAGCAGTGGGACACCCCAAGAGACCCAGTACTTC. The chain links TRBV7-3 to TRBJ2-5; possible D gene TRBD1, 6 bases. Germline V CDR1 and CDR2: SGHTA, FQGTGA. Trimming removed 6 bases from V and 1 base from J, with 9 bases in between. This CDR3 spans 13 amino acids.

The chain combines TRBV27 with TRBJ1-4; TRBD1 matches 11 bases. V was pared by 0 bases and J by 8 bases, with 14 bases of the junction left unmatched. CDR3 length: 19 residues. Germline CDR1 MNHEY, CDR2 SMNVEV (reference sequence). CDR3 region: CASSLSPPRGQGAREKLFF. For the CDR3, the DNA is TGTGCCAGCAGTTTATCACCCCCCCGCGGACAGGGGGCAAGGGAAAAACTGTTTTTT.

J is TRBJ2-3 and V is TRBV25-1; TRBD2 aligns across 11 bases. The CDR3 has 18 residues. J lost 0 bases, V lost 1 base, and 6 bases had no gene match. From germline, CDR1 is MGHDK and CDR2 SYGVNS. CDR3 sequence: CASSEWASGGSSTDTQYF. The DNA of the CDR3 is TGTGCCAGCAGTGAATGGGCTAGCGGGGGGTCTAGCACAGATACGCAGTATTTT.

The J gene is TRBJ2-7, the V gene TRBV30, with a weak D call TRBD1 (5 bases). This CDR3 region has 12 residues. Germline-derived CDR1 and CDR2 are GTSNPN and SVGIG (reference sequence). Trimming cost V 3 bases and J 6 bases, with 12 bases left between them. The CDR3 DNA reads TGTGCCTGGAGCCTTACGGACATCGAGCAGTACTTC. This gives the protein CAWSLTDIEQYF.